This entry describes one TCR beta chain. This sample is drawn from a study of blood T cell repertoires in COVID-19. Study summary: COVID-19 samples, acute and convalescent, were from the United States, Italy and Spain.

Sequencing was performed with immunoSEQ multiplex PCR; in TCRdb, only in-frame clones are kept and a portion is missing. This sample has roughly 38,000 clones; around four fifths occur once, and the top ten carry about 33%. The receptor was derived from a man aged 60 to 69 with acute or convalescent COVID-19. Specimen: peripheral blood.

Written as DNA, the CDR3 is TGTGCCAGCAGTGAAGGGAGTTATAGCAATCAGCCCCAGCATTTT. Amino acid sequence: CASSEGSYSNQPQHF. This chain uses TRBV6-1 with TRBJ1-5; D not certain. Trimming pared 1 base from V and 0 bases from J, leaving 7 bases between. Per the germline V gene, CDR1 is MNHNS and CDR2 is SASEGT. The CDR3 totals 15 residues.